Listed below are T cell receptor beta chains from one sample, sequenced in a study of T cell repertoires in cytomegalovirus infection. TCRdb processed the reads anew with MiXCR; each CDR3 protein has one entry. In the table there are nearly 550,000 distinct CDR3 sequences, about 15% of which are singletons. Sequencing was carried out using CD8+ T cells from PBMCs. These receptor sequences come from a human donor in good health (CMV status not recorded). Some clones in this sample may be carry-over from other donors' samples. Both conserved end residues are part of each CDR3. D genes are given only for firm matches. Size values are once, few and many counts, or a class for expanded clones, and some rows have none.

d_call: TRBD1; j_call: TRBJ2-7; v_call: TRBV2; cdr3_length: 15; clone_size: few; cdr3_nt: TGTGCCAGCACCTCCGGACAGGGGAGCCCCTACGAGCAGTACTTC; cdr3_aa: CASTSGQGSPYEQYF
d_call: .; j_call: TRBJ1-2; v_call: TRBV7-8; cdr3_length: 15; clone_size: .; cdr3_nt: TGTGCCAGCAGCTTATCGTCCGTTGACATCGAGGGCTACACCTTC; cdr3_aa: CASSLSSVDIEGYTF
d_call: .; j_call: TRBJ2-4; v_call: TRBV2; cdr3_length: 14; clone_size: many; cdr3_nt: TGTGCCAGCACCAAGAGGGAGGCCCAACGGGGTCAGTACTTC; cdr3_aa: CASTKREAQRGQYF
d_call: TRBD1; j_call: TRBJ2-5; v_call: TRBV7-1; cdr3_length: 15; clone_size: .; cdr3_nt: TGTGCCAGCAGCCACCCCGGGACAGGGGGAGAGACCCAGTACTTC; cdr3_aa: CASSHPGTGGETQYF
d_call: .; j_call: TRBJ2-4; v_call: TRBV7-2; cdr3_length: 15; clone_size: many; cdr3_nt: TGTGCCAGCAGCTTAGATCCGGGACCCAAGAACATTCAGTACTTC; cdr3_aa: CASSLDPGPKNIQYF
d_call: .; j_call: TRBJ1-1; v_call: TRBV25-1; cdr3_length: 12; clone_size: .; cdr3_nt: TGTGCCACCAAGGGCTTTGACACTGAAGCTTTCTTT; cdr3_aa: CATKGFDTEAFF
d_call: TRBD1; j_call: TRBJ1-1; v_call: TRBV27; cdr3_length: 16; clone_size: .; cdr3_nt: TGTGCCAGCAGTCTCGACTCGACAGGGGGGAACACTGAAGCTTTCTTT; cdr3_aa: CASSLDSTGGNTEAFF
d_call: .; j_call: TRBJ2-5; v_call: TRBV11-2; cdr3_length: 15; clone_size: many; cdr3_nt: TGTGCCAGCAGCTTAGCTACGGGCGTGGGTGAGACCCAGTACTTC; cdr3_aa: CASSLATGVGETQYF
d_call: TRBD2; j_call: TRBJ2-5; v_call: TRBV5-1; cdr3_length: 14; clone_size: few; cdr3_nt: TGCGCCAGCAGCTTGGTGGGGGGGGAAGAGACCCAGTACTTC; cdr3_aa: CASSLVGGEETQYF
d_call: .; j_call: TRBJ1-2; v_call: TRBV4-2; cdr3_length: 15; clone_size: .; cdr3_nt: TGTGCCAGCAGCCAACCAGCCACAGGAGACTATGGCTACACCTTC; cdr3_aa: CASSQPATGDYGYTF
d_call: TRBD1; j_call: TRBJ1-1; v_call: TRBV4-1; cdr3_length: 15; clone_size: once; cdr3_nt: TGCGCCAGCAGCCAGTCCGGACAGGGGAACACTGAAGCTTTCTTT; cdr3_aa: CASSQSGQGNTEAFF
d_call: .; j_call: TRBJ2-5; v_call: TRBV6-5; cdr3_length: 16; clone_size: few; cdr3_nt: TGTGCCAGCAGTTACGCCGGGCAGCCGGGAGTAGAGACCCAGTACTTC; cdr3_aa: CASSYAGQPGVETQYF
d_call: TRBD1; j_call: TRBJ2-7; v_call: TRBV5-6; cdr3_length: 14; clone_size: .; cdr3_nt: TGTGCCAGCTACAGGGGGCTCAGCTCCTACGAGCAGTACTTC; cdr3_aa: CASYRGLSSYEQYF
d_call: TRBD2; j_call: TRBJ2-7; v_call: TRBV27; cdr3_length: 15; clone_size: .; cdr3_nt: TGTGCCAGCAGTTACCGACTAGCGGTCCCCTACGAGCAGTACTTC; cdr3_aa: CASSYRLAVPYEQYF
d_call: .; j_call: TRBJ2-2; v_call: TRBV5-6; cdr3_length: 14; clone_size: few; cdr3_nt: TGTGCCAGCAGCTTAGGCCTAGAGATTGGGGAGCTGTTTTTT; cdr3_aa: CASSLGLEIGELFF
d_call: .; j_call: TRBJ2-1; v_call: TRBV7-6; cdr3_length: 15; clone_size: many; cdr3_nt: TGTGCCAGCAGCTCCCCCGCGGGAAGGGGAAATGAGCAGTTCTTC; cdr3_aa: CASSSPAGRGNEQFF